This entry lists 5 T cell receptor beta chains sequenced from one sample in a study of monozygotic twins with inflammatory bowel disease. No DNA is given; TCRdb re-called the 5' RACE reads and lists each CDR3 protein once. The listing contains a few hundred thousand distinct CDR3 sequences. The material sequenced was blood. These receptors were collected from a human donor with ulcerative colitis or Crohn's disease, or a healthy co-twin of an affected twin (not recorded which).

The V gene is TRBV6-2 or TRBV6-3, the J gene TRBJ2-7; the D gene TCRdb calls, TRBD1, cannot be checked with no DNA. CDR1 is MNHEY, CDR2 SVGEGT, per germline. The CDR3 sequence is 16 residues long. CDR3 in amino acids: CASSYPGQPNSYERYF.

The chain uses TRBV3-1 and TRBJ1-5. This CDR3 spans 12 amino acids. Germline loops: CDR1 LGHDT, CDR2 YNNKEL (reference sequence). The CDR3 protein is CASSQGPQPQHF.

This chain links TRBV20-1 with TRBJ2-7; TCRdb indicates TRBD1, and absent DNA this call remains unverified. The CDR3 contains 12 residues. The germline gives CDR1 DFQATT, CDR2 SNEGSKA (reference sequence). CDR3 in amino acids: CSARVPPGEQYF.

The chain links TRBV19 to TRBJ2-7; TCRdb names TRBD1, which stays unverified in the absence of DNA. This CDR3 spans 14 amino acids. CDR1 and CDR2 (germline): LNHDA, SQIVND (reference sequence). CDR3: CASSIGTGLYEQYF.

The chain is built from TRBV27 and TRBJ1-5. CDR3 size: 15 residues. Germline V gene sequence: CDR1 MNHEY, CDR2 SMNVEV (reference sequence). CDR3 protein: CASSLSVNSNQPQHF.